These T cell receptor beta chains were read from a single sample in a study of glioma-infiltrating T cells. TCRdb re-called the multiplex PCR reads with MiXCR, one entry per CDR3 protein. Of around 10,000 distinct CDR3 sequences in the sample, approximately 58% were seen once. What was sequenced was glioma tissue, nonneoplastic brain tissue, or PBMCs (not recorded which). These receptors were taken from a human donor with low-grade glioma or glioblastoma, undergoing nonglioma brain surgery, or in good health (not recorded which). CDR3s include the opening cysteine and the closing phenylalanine or tryptophan. The D gene is left open where the match is weak. The listing skips clone size in some rows; elsewhere it reads once, few, many or a size class.

j_call: TRBJ1-1; clone_size: .; v_call: TRBV7-2; d_call: .; cdr3_length: 14; cdr3_nt: TGTGCCAGCAGACAAGCCAGGAGTACGGCTGAAGCTTTCTTT; cdr3_aa: CASRQARSTAEAFF
j_call: TRBJ1-1; clone_size: .; v_call: TRBV19; d_call: .; cdr3_length: 13; cdr3_nt: TGTGCCAGTAGTACTAGGACAGCCTTTGAAGCCTTCTTT; cdr3_aa: CASSTRTAFEAFF
j_call: TRBJ2-1; clone_size: .; v_call: TRBV7-9; d_call: .; cdr3_length: 14; cdr3_nt: TGTGCCAGCAGCTTCGGTGGAAGACACAATAAGCAGTTCTTC; cdr3_aa: CASSFGGRHNKQFF
j_call: TRBJ2-1; clone_size: many; v_call: TRBV7-3; d_call: TRBD2; cdr3_length: 17; cdr3_nt: TGTGCCAGCAGCTTACAGGGCGGGAGTGGAGCCTACAATGAGCAGTTCTTC; cdr3_aa: CASSLQGGSGAYNEQFF
j_call: TRBJ2-2; clone_size: many; v_call: TRBV29-1; d_call: TRBD2; cdr3_length: 15; cdr3_nt: TGCAGCGTTGAAGGGAGCGGGAGCGGGACCGGGGAGCTGTTTTTT; cdr3_aa: CSVEGSGSGTGELFF
j_call: TRBJ2-1; clone_size: .; v_call: TRBV10-2; d_call: TRBD2; cdr3_length: 17; cdr3_nt: TGCGCCAGCAGTGAGTCCCACATAGAGGGAGGGCCGGTTGAGCAGTTCTTC; cdr3_aa: CASSESHIEGGPVEQFF
j_call: TRBJ2-7; clone_size: .; v_call: TRBV4-1; d_call: TRBD1; cdr3_length: 14; cdr3_nt: TGCGCCAGCAGGCAAGTGAGGCGCCGGGACAGGGTGTACTTC; cdr3_aa: CASRQVRRRDRVYF
j_call: TRBJ2-3; clone_size: .; v_call: TRBV7-2; d_call: .; cdr3_length: 13; cdr3_nt: TGTGAAAGCAGCTCGGGGCCCTCAGATACGCAGTATTTT; cdr3_aa: CESSSGPSDTQYF
j_call: TRBJ2-7; clone_size: medium-sized; v_call: TRBV20-1; d_call: TRBD2; cdr3_length: 13; cdr3_nt: TGCAGTGCTGAACGGGGGGTATCCTACGAGCAGTACTTC; cdr3_aa: CSAERGVSYEQYF
j_call: TRBJ2-3; clone_size: medium-sized; v_call: TRBV20-1; d_call: .; cdr3_length: 15; cdr3_nt: TGCAGTGCTACTGCCCCTAGCGTCAGCACAGATACGCAGTATTTT; cdr3_aa: CSATAPSVSTDTQYF
j_call: TRBJ2-1; clone_size: .; v_call: TRBV28; d_call: .; cdr3_length: 16; cdr3_nt: TGTGCCAGGAGTCTCAAGGGGAATAGGGTATACAATGAGAAGTTCTTC; cdr3_aa: CARSLKGNRVYNEKFF
j_call: TRBJ2-7; clone_size: medium-sized; v_call: TRBV29-1; d_call: TRBD1; cdr3_length: 14; cdr3_nt: TGCAGCGTTATACGGGACAGGGAACCCTACGAGCAGTACTTC; cdr3_aa: CSVIRDREPYEQYF
j_call: TRBJ2-3; clone_size: .; v_call: TRBV20-1; d_call: TRBD2; cdr3_length: 15; cdr3_nt: TGCATCTTCAAACGAGACGGGGGGATAGGAGATACGCAGTATTTT; cdr3_aa: CIFKRDGGIGDTQYF
j_call: TRBJ2-7; clone_size: large; v_call: TRBV6-2/TRBV6-3; d_call: .; cdr3_length: 13; cdr3_nt: TGTGCCAGCAGTTACTCTGGGAACAACGAGCAGTACTTC; cdr3_aa: CASSYSGNNEQYF
j_call: TRBJ2-3; clone_size: many; v_call: TRBV2; d_call: TRBD1; cdr3_length: 14; cdr3_nt: TGTGCCGTCCCCCGGGACAGGGTGACAGATACGCAGTATTTT; cdr3_aa: CAVPRDRVTDTQYF
j_call: TRBJ1-5; clone_size: .; v_call: TRBV20-1; d_call: .; cdr3_length: 15; cdr3_nt: TGCAGTGCCAGAGCAGGGGAGGGCGGCAATCAGCCCCAGCATTTT; cdr3_aa: CSARAGEGGNQPQHF
j_call: TRBJ1-1; clone_size: medium-sized; v_call: TRBV2; d_call: .; cdr3_length: 14; cdr3_nt: TGTGCCAGCAGTGAAAGTCCCGGGCAGGACCAAGCTTTCTTT; cdr3_aa: CASSESPGQDQAFF
j_call: TRBJ2-2; clone_size: .; v_call: TRBV7-2; d_call: TRBD2; cdr3_length: 16; cdr3_nt: TGTGCCAGCAGCTTAGAACCAGCGGGAGACACCGGGGAGCTGTTTTTT; cdr3_aa: CASSLEPAGDTGELFF
j_call: TRBJ2-7; clone_size: .; v_call: TRBV18; d_call: .; cdr3_length: 15; cdr3_nt: TGTGCCAGCTCACCACCGTATGGCTTCACCTACGAGCAGTACTTC; cdr3_aa: CASSPPYGFTYEQYF
j_call: TRBJ1-5; clone_size: medium-sized; v_call: TRBV20-1; d_call: .; cdr3_length: 14; cdr3_nt: TGCAGTGCTGGAACATGGAATAGCAATCAGCCCCAGCATTTT; cdr3_aa: CSAGTWNSNQPQHF
j_call: TRBJ1-2; clone_size: medium-sized; v_call: TRBV20-1; d_call: .; cdr3_length: 14; cdr3_nt: TGCAGTGCCCCACGGGGGCAGGCTAACTATGGCTACACCTTC; cdr3_aa: CSAPRGQANYGYTF
j_call: TRBJ1-2; clone_size: many; v_call: TRBV6-1; d_call: TRBD1; cdr3_length: 15; cdr3_nt: TGTGCCAGCAGAGCAGACAGGGAGTTCCTCTATGGCTACACCTTC; cdr3_aa: CASRADREFLYGYTF
j_call: TRBJ2-7; clone_size: .; v_call: TRBV28; d_call: .; cdr3_length: 14; cdr3_nt: TGTGCCAGCACCACGCCGGCCCTCTCCTACGAGCAGTACTTC; cdr3_aa: CASTTPALSYEQYF
j_call: TRBJ1-1; clone_size: .; v_call: TRBV19; d_call: .; cdr3_length: 12; cdr3_nt: TGTGCCAGTAGTATTATGAAGACTGAGGCCTTCTTT; cdr3_aa: CASSIMKTEAFF
j_call: TRBJ2-2; clone_size: .; v_call: TRBV24-1; d_call: .; cdr3_length: 16; cdr3_nt: TGTGCCACCAGCCCTTACAGAGAACCACACACAAGGGAGCTGTTTTTT; cdr3_aa: CATSPYREPHTRELFF
j_call: TRBJ1-1; clone_size: medium-sized; v_call: TRBV25-1; d_call: .; cdr3_length: 14; cdr3_nt: TGTGCCAGCAGTGAATACGACGAGAACACTGAAGCTTTCTTT; cdr3_aa: CASSEYDENTEAFF
j_call: TRBJ2-1; clone_size: .; v_call: TRBV20-1; d_call: .; cdr3_length: 14; cdr3_nt: TGCAGTGCCGAGGCACATGGCGAGTACAATGAGCAGTTCTTC; cdr3_aa: CSAEAHGEYNEQFF
j_call: TRBJ2-5; clone_size: .; v_call: TRBV2; d_call: .; cdr3_length: 12; cdr3_nt: TGTGCCAGCGGTCCCGAACGAGAGACCCAGTACTTC; cdr3_aa: CASGPERETQYF
j_call: TRBJ2-7; clone_size: medium-sized; v_call: TRBV20-1; d_call: .; cdr3_length: 12; cdr3_nt: TGCAGTGCGAAGAGACGGGAATACGAGCAGTACTTC; cdr3_aa: CSAKRREYEQYF
j_call: TRBJ1-1; clone_size: medium-sized; v_call: TRBV28; d_call: TRBD1; cdr3_length: 16; cdr3_nt: TGTGCCAGCAGTCGGTATTCCGGGACAGTGAACACTGAAGCTTTCTTT; cdr3_aa: CASSRYSGTVNTEAFF
j_call: TRBJ2-7; clone_size: many; v_call: TRBV30; d_call: .; cdr3_length: 11; cdr3_nt: TGTGCCTGGAGCCCGTCATACGAGCAGTACTTC; cdr3_aa: CAWSPSYEQYF
j_call: TRBJ2-5; clone_size: .; v_call: TRBV12-3/TRBV12-4; d_call: .; cdr3_length: 14; cdr3_nt: TGTGCCAGCAGTCATAAGGTGGGGGAAGAGACCCAGTACTTC; cdr3_aa: CASSHKVGEETQYF
j_call: TRBJ1-3; clone_size: medium-sized; v_call: TRBV7-8; d_call: .; cdr3_length: 15; cdr3_nt: TGTGCCAGCAGCTTAAACCAGGGCCCTGGAAACACCATATATTTT; cdr3_aa: CASSLNQGPGNTIYF
j_call: TRBJ1-2; clone_size: many; v_call: TRBV10-2; d_call: .; cdr3_length: 16; cdr3_nt: TGCGCCAGCAGTGAGTCCCCCCGCCACCCTAACTATGGCTACACCTTC; cdr3_aa: CASSESPRHPNYGYTF
j_call: TRBJ2-7; clone_size: .; v_call: TRBV29-1; d_call: .; cdr3_length: 11; cdr3_nt: TGCAGCGCTACCCTATCATACGAGCAGTACTTC; cdr3_aa: CSATLSYEQYF
j_call: TRBJ2-7; clone_size: medium-sized; v_call: TRBV28; d_call: .; cdr3_length: 14; cdr3_nt: TGTGCCAGCAGTTTAACACGGCTTACTGCCGAGCAGTACTTC; cdr3_aa: CASSLTRLTAEQYF
j_call: TRBJ2-3; clone_size: medium-sized; v_call: TRBV2; d_call: TRBD2; cdr3_length: 16; cdr3_nt: TGTGCCAGCAGTGAGCTGACGGGAGGGCGTGCAGATACGCAGTATTTT; cdr3_aa: CASSELTGGRADTQYF
j_call: TRBJ1-1; clone_size: medium-sized; v_call: TRBV10-2; d_call: .; cdr3_length: 13; cdr3_nt: TGCGCCAGCAGAGTACAGGGGAACACTGAAGCTTTCTTT; cdr3_aa: CASRVQGNTEAFF
j_call: TRBJ2-1; clone_size: .; v_call: TRBV19; d_call: .; cdr3_length: 12; cdr3_nt: TGTGCCAGTATTGCCCAAATTAATGAGCAGCTCTTC; cdr3_aa: CASIAQINEQLF